This T cell receptor beta chain was obtained from a study of monozygotic twins with inflammatory bowel disease (dated by TCRdb to about 2019). For context, the study as a whole: The full study comprised around 28 monozygotic twin pairs: nine German pairs (four IBD-concordant, five IBD-discordant) and 19 IBD-discordant Danish pairs. The search for disease-associated traits relied mainly on comparing, within discordant pairs, IBD patients with their genetically identical healthy co-twins. Each individual had, on average, about 151 000 unique TCRalpha sequences and 181 000 unique TCRbeta sequences available for analysis.

CDR1 is given as WSHSY and CDR2 as SAAADI, both from the germline V gene. There are 16 amino acids in the CDR3, from cysteine to phenylalanine inclusive. No DNA sequence was recorded. From each donor, an approximately 2.5 ml peripheral blood sample was drawn into PAXgene tubes and stored at -80 degrees C. Without any T cell sorting, total RNA was extracted from whole blood using the PAXgene blood miRNA kit on an automated QIAcube. Deep TCRalpha and TCRbeta repertoire profiling with unique molecular barcoding was performed on peripheral blood of monozygotic twin pairs concordant or discordant for inflammatory bowel disease. For every twin pair, smoking habits were documented, and each individual was categorised as a current, former or never smoker. The method was 5' RACE. Preparation of each TCR library used around 3.5 ug of total RNA. cDNA was synthesized with SMARTScribe reverse transcriptase in eight separate reactions per sample. During cDNA synthesis, template switching was used to introduce unique molecular identifiers that contained a 6-nucleotide sample barcode. TCRalpha and TCRbeta cDNA was amplified in two nested PCRs of roughly 16 and 10 cycles, and bead purification was carried out after each PCR. Before amplification, cDNA was treated with uracil DNA-glycosylase and purified using the QIAquick PCR purification kit. In the second PCR, Illumina TruSeq-compatible adapters and sample-specific barcodes were added. TapeStation and Qubit were used to check library quality and concentration, and around 5 ng of each library went into the pool. Pooled libraries were sequenced on an Illumina HiSeq2500 single-index Rapid Run with 2 x 100 bp reads and custom sequencing primers. In the source study's methods: PCR and sequencing errors were corrected by UMI-based consensus assembly using MiGEC version 1.2.6. V(D)J alignment, clonotype assembly and CDR3 extraction were performed with MiXCR version 2.1.1. Gene usage, clonotype sharing and MAIT/NKT TCR abundance were normalised by analysing the top 1000, 10 000 and 20 000 clonotypes per sample. After downsampling to 27 000 UMIs, diversity was calculated as the inverse Simpson index using the vegan R package. Paired Mann-Whitney U tests were applied to discordant twin pairs, with Benjamini-Hochberg correction for multiple testing. After reprocessing by TCRdb, each CDR3 protein sequence is one entry, and no DNA is given. What appears here as the V and J calls and clone size reflects TCRdb's work, not the paper's. The table for this sample records over 90,000 distinct CDR3 sequences. The biggest ten clones account for 1.5% to 2% of the sample.

On this clonotype itself: Its antigen remains unidentified.

Overall results and qualifications from the work: No difference in repertoire similarity was observed between concordant and discordant twins, possibly owing to limited statistical power. IBD patients shared fewer clonotypes with other individuals than healthy twins did, most markedly in patients showing signs of disease activity. The analysis was unable to tell different T cell subtypes apart. No single strong signal or clonotype linked to IBD turned up in the results, so the idea that one exists was not supported. Because patients received different immunosuppressive treatments, the repertoires may have picked up extra background noise and variability between individuals. IBD patients had lower TCRbeta repertoire diversity, measured by the inverse Simpson index, than their healthy co-twins.

The specimen was blood. The clonotype was recovered from a human donor with ulcerative colitis or Crohn's disease, or a healthy co-twin of an affected twin (not recorded which). The chain was built from TRBV10-2 and TRBJ2-1; no DNA is available, so the TRBD1 call from TCRdb remains unchecked. For the CDR3, the sequence is CASRPPVGTGGLEQFF.